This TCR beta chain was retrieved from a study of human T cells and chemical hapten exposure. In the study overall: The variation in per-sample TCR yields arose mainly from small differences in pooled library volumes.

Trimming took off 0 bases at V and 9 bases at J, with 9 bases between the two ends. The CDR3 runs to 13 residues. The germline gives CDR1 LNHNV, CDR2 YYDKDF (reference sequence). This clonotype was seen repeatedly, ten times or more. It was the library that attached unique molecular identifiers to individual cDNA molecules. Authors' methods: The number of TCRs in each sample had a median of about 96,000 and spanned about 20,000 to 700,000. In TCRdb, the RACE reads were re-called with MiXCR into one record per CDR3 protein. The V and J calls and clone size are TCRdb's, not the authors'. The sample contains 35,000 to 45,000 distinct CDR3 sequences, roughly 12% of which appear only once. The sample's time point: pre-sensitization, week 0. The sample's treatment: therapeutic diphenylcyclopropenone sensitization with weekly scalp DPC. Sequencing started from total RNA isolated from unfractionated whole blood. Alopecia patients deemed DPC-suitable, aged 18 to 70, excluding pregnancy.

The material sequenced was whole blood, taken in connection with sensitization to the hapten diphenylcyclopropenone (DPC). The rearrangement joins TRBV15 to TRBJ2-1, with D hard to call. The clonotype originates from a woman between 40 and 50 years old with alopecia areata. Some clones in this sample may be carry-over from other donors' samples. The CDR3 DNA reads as TGTGCCACCAGCAGAGATATTCGGGTTGAGCAGTTCTTC. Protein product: CATSRDIRVEQFF.